This entry features one T cell receptor (beta chain) sequence. Its antigen is currently unknown. The source of the sample is a study of vaccination effects on CD4 cells after COVID-19. Following 10 days of culture, CD4+ T cells were isolated. Profiling relied on immunoSEQ multiplex PCR, and the TCRdb table lists in-frame clones only, not all of them. This table has more than 45,000 clones, roughly three quarters appearing once. V gave up 0 bases and J gave up 8 bases, with 17 bases separating them. The germline CDR1 and CDR2 sequences are SGDLS and YYNGEE. The CDR3 is 15 residues long. The sequences come from CD4+ T cells from PBMCs cultured without peptide, collected before COVID-19 vaccination. The receptor comes from a human donor who had a prior SARS-CoV-2 infection. The gene calls are TRBV9 and TRBJ1-1; D gene unclear. CDR3 sequence reads: CASSVVETLAGEAFF. In DNA form, the CDR3 reads TGTGCCAGCAGCGTAGTAGAAACGCTAGCGGGGGAAGCTTTCTTT.